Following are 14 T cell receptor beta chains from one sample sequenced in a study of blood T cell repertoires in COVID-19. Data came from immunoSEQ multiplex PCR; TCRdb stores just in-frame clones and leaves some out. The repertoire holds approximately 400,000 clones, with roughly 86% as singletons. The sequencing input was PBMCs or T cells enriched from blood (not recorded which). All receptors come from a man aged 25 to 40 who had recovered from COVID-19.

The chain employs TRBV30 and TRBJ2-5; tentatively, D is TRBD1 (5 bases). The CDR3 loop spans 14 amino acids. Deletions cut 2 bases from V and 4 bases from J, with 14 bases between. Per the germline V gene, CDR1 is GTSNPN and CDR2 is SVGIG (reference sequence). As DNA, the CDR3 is TGTGCCTGGAGTCCTGCTAGGGGTTTAGAGACCCAGTACTTC. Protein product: CAWSPARGLETQYF.

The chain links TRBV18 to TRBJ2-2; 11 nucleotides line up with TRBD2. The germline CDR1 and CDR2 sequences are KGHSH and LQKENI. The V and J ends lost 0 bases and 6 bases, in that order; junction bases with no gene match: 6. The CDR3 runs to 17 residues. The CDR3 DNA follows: TGTGCCAGCTCACCACCGATGGGGACTAGCGGCGCCGGGGAGCTGTTTTTT. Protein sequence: CASSPPMGTSGAGELFF. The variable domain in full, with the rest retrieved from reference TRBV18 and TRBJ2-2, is NAGVMQNPRHLVRRRGQEARLRCSPMKGHSHVYWYRQLPEEGLKFMVYLQKENIIDESGMPKERFSAEFPKEGPSILRIQQVVRGDSAAYFCASSPPMGTSGAGELFFGEGSRLTVL.

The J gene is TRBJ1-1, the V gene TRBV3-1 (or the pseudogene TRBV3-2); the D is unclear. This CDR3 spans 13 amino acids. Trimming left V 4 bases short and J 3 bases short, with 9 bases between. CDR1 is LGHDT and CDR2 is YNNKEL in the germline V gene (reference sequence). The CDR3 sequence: CASSLRTDTEAFF. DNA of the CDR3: TGTGCCAGCAGCCTCAGAACAGACACTGAAGCTTTCTTT.

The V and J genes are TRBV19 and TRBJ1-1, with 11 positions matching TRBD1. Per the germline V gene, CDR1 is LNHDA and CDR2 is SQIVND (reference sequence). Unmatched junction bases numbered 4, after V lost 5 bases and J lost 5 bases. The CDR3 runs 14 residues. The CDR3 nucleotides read TGTGCCAGTAGTCTAGGGACAGGGGGAACTGAAGCTTTCTTT. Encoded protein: CASSLGTGGTEAFF.

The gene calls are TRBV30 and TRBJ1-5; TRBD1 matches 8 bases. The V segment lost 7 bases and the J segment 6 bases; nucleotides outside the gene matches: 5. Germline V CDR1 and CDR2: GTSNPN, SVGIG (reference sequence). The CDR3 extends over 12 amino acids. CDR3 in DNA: TGTGCCTTCGGACAGGGAGGTCAGCCCCAGCATTTT. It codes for CAFGQGGQPQHF. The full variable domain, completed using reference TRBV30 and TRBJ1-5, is SQTIHQWPATLVQPVGSPLSLECTVEGTSNPNLYWYRQAAGRGLQLLFYSVGIGQISSEVPQNLSASRPQDRQFILSSKKLLLSDSGFYLCAFGQGGQPQHFGDGTRLSIL.

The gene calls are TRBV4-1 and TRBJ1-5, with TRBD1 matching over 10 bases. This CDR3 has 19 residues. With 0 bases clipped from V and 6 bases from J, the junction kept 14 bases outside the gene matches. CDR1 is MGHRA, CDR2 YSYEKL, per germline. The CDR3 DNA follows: TGCGCCAGCAGCCAAGATTGGAGGATGAGGACAGGGGGTATTCAGCCCCAGCATTTT. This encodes CASSQDWRMRTGGIQPQHF.

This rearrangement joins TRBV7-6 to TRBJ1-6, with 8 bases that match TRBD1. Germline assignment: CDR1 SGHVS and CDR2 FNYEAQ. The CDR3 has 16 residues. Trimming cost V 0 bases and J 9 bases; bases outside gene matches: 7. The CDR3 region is CASSLADRGLSSPLHF. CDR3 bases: TGTGCCAGCAGCTTAGCAGACAGGGGATTGAGTTCACCCCTCCACTTT.

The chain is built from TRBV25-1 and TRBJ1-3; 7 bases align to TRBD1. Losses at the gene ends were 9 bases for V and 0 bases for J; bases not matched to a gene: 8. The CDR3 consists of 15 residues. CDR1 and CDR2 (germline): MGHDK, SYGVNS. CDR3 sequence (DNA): TGTGCCAGGAGACAGGGCCTTAGCTCTGGAAACACCATATATTTT. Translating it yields CARRQGLSSGNTIYF.

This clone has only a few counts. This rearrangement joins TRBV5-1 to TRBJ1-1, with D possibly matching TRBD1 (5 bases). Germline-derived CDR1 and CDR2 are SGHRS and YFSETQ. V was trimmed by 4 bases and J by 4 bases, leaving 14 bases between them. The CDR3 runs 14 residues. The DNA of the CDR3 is TGCGCCAGCAGCCCAAGCGGGGGTGGCACTGAAGCTTTCTTT. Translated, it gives CASSPSGGGTEAFF. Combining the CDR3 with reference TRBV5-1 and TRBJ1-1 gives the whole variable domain KAGVTQTPRYLIKTRGQQVTLSCSPISGHRSVSWYQQTPGQGLQFLFEYFSETQRNKGNFPGRFSGRQFSNSRSEMNVSTLELGDSALYLCASSPSGGGTEAFFGQGTRLTVV.

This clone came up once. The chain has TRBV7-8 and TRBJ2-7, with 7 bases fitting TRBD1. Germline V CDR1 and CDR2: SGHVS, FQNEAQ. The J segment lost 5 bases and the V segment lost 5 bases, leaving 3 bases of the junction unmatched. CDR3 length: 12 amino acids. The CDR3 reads CASSGTAHEQYF. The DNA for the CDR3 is TGTGCCAGCAGCGGGACAGCGCACGAGCAGTACTTC.

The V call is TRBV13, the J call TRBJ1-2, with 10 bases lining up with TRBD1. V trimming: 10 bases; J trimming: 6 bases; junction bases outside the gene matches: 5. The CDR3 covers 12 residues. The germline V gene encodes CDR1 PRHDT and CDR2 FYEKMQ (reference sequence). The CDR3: CATDRGRNGYTF. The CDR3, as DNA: TGTGCCACCGACAGGGGGCGGAATGGCTACACCTTC.

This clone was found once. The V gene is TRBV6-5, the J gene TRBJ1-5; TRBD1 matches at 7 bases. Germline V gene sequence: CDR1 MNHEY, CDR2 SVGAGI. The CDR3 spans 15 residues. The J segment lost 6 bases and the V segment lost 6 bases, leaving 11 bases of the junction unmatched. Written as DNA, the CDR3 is TGTGCCAGCAGCGGAGGACAGGCTATTGGTCAGCCCCAGCATTTT. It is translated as CASSGGQAIGQPQHF.

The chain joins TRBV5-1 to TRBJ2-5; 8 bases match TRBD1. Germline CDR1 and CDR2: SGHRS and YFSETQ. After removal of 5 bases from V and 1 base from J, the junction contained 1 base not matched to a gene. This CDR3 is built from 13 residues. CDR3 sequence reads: CASRQGGQETQYF. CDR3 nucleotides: TGCGCCAGCAGACAGGGGGGCCAAGAGACCCAGTACTTC. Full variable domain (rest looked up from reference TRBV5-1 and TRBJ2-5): KAGVTQTPRYLIKTRGQQVTLSCSPISGHRSVSWYQQTPGQGLQFLFEYFSETQRNKGNFPGRFSGRQFSNSRSEMNVSTLELGDSALYLCASRQGGQETQYFGPGTRLLVL.

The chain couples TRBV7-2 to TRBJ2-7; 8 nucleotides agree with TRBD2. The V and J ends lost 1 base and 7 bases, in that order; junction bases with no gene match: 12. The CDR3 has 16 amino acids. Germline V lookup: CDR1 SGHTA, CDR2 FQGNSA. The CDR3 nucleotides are TGTGCCAGCAGCTTAGGGACTAGCCTCCCCCCTAGGGAGCAGTACTTC. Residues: CASSLGTSLPPREQYF.